The clone carrying this T cell receptor (beta chain) was detected a few times. This CDR3 comprises 13 residues. Germline V lookup: CDR1 SNHLY, CDR2 FYNNEI. Between the trimmed V and J ends, which lost 3 bases and 4 bases, there was a span of 7 bases. The data were obtained in a study of blood T cells in healthy people across ages. Primers used in a second PCR of roughly 6 to 11 cycles were a sample-barcoded 5' primer and a J-beta primer mix. TCRdb used MiXCR to reprocess the 5' RACE reads, holding one entry per CDR3 protein. The sample comprises more than 1,000,000 distinct CDR3 sequences, roughly 24% of which are singletons, and 0.65% to 0.95% rests with the top ten. This sample was shared with a second study, whose subject was T cells of mothers and their children. As that report states: The search for persistent microchimeric T cell clones detected none.

Sequences were obtained from blood. The TCR sequence derives from a girl aged 2-10 years in good health. The J gene is TRBJ2-4, the V gene TRBV2; D unresolved. The CDR3 bases are TGTGCCAGCAGTGAGAATGGGAAAAACATTCAGTACTTC. This sequence encodes CASSENGKNIQYF.